One sample yielded the 29 T cell receptor beta chains listed below, sequenced in a study of blood T cell repertoires in COVID-19 (dated by TCRdb to about 2020). Libraries were prepared through the immunoSEQ multiplex PCR assay. TCRdb holds this immuneACCESS table with in-frame rearrangements only. Some clones are missing; in checked studies, unresolved V genes explain under half, and the rest has no known cause. For this sample the table gives around 300,000 clones, of which approximately 81% were detected only once. The top ten hold around 2.3% of the sample. Sequencing input: PBMCs or T cells enriched from blood (not recorded which). These TCRs come from a woman aged 50 to 60 who had recovered from COVID-19.

Comment on this clone: An end of the junction does not agree with germline; a read error may underlie this. This chain uses TRBV7-9 with TRBJ2-7, with 8 bases identical to TRBD2. The CDR3 extends over 14 amino acids. Germline CDR1 is SEHNR and CDR2 is FQNEAQ (reference sequence). Written as DNA, the CDR3 is TGTGCCAGCAGCTTGAGCGGGAGCTCCCACGAGCAGTACTTC. This translates into CASSLSGSSHEQYF. Based on the CDR3 plus reference TRBV7-9 and TRBJ2-7, the full variable domain is DTGVSQNPRHKITKRGQNVTFRCDPISEHNRLYWYRQTLGQGPEFLTYFQNEAQLEKSRLLSDRFSAERPKGSFSTLEIQRTEQGDSAMYLCASSLSGSSHEQYFGPGTRLTVT.

The chain is built from TRBV14 and TRBJ1-2; no reliable D call. CDR1 SGHDN and CDR2 FVKESK come from the germline V gene. The CDR3 is 13 amino acids. V lost 3 bases and J lost 8, with 13 bases in between. The CDR3 DNA follows: TGTGCCAGCAGCCAGGGGAAGGGAGGCGGCTACACCTTC. Its protein product is CASSQGKGGGYTF.

In its sample, this clone was seen once. V and J are TRBV5-4 and TRBJ1-1; maybe TRBD1 (5 bases). The germline CDR1 and CDR2 sequences are SGHNT and YYREEE (reference sequence). V was clipped by 0 bases and J by 2 bases, with 14 bases between them. The CDR3 is made up of 16 amino acids. For the CDR3, the DNA is TGTGCCAGCAGCTTGGCCATCGGGGGGGTAAACACTGAAGCTTTCTTT. It is translated as CASSLAIGGVNTEAFF.

The J gene is TRBJ1-5, the V gene TRBV5-6; no definite D call. Germline V CDR1 and CDR2: SGHDT, YYEEEE. This CDR3 is 15 amino acids long. Trimming removed 3 bases from V and 3 bases from J, with 13 bases in between. The CDR3 DNA reads TGTGCCAGCAGCTCCCGACCAGGAAACAATCAGCCCCAGCATTTT. Translation gives CASSSRPGNNQPQHF.

V usage is TRBV7-6 and J usage is TRBJ1-3; tentative D call: TRBD1 (5 bases). Trimming cost V 2 bases and J 4 bases, with 12 bases left between them. Germline CDR1 SGHVS, CDR2 FNYEAQ. CDR3 length: 15 residues. CDR3: CASSLNPTVGNTIYF. The CDR3 region has the DNA TGTGCCAGCAGCTTAAACCCGACAGTCGGAAACACCATATATTTT. The variable domain in full, with the rest retrieved from reference TRBV7-6 and TRBJ1-3, is GAGVSQSPRYKVTKRGQDVALRCDPISGHVSLYWYRQALGQGPEFLTYFNYEAQQDKSGLPNDRFSAERPEGSISTLTIQRTEQRDSAMYRCASSLNPTVGNTIYFGEGSWLTVV.

V gene TRBV5-1 combines with J gene TRBJ1-5; 11 bases fit TRBD1. Germline-derived CDR1 and CDR2 are SGHRS and YFSETQ. The CDR3 runs to 15 residues. Trimming at V came to 0 bases and at J to 7 bases, leaving 3 bases not matched to a gene. CDR3 nucleotide sequence: TGCGCCAGCAGCTTGGGAGGACAGGGGGCACAGCCCCAGCATTTT. Its protein is CASSLGGQGAQPQHF.

J is TRBJ2-2 and V is TRBV14; 7 bases agree with TRBD2. V was clipped by 4 bases and J by 4 bases; unmatched bases: 6. There are 15 residues in the CDR3. CDR1 and CDR2 (germline): SGHDN, FVKESK. The CDR3 is CASSLRLASTGELFF. The CDR3 DNA is TGTGCCAGCAGCCTTAGACTAGCAAGCACCGGGGAGCTGTTTTTT. Complete variable domain (other parts from reference TRBV14 and TRBJ2-2): EAGVTQFPSHSVIEKGQTVTLRCDPISGHDNLYWYRRVMGKEIKFLLHFVKESKQDESGMPNNRFLAERTGGTYSTLKVQPAELEDSGVYFCASSLRLASTGELFFGEGSRLTVL.

The chain couples TRBV14 to TRBJ2-1, with a tentative D call TRBD2 (6 bases). CDR3 length: 13 amino acids. The germline V gene encodes CDR1 SGHDN and CDR2 FVKESK. V shed 3 bases and J shed 10 bases, with 13 bases lying between them. CDR3 in DNA: TGTGCCAGCAGCCACGTAGATGGGGGGGAGCAGTTCTTC. Amino acids: CASSHVDGGEQFF.

This chain joins TRBV7-8 and TRBJ1-2; 8 bases fit TRBD1. V gave up 5 bases and J gave up 0 bases; unmatched junction bases: 5. CDR3 size: 15 residues. Germline V gene lookup returns CDR1 SGHVS and CDR2 FQNEAQ. CDR3 protein: CASSQGAVANYGYTF. In nucleotides, the CDR3 is TGTGCCAGCAGCCAGGGGGCAGTTGCTAACTATGGCTACACCTTC.

The V gene is TRBV28, the J gene TRBJ1-4, with D possibly being TRBD1 (6 bases). From germline, CDR1 is MDHEN and CDR2 SYDVKM. Trimming took off 8 bases at V and 5 bases at J, with 18 bases between the two ends. The CDR3 is 15 amino acids. The CDR3 DNA reads as TGTGCCAGCGCCTTCGTCCAGGACAGCAATGAAAAACTGTTTTTT. It codes for CASAFVQDSNEKLFF.

The rearrangement links TRBV28 to TRBJ1-4, with 9 positions matching TRBD1. CDR3 length: 14 amino acids. The trim removed 6 bases at V and 7 bases at J, leaving 6 bases unmatched. Germline values: CDR1 MDHEN, CDR2 SYDVKM. The DNA of the CDR3 is TGTGCCAGCAGGCCCCAGACAGGGGGTGAAAAACTGTTTTTT. This sequence encodes CASRPQTGGEKLFF.

This clone was seen just once. The J gene is TRBJ1-1, the V gene TRBV29-1; TRBD1 is a possible D gene (5 bases). The germline CDR1 and CDR2 sequences are SQVTM and ANQGSEA. The CDR3 sequence is 14 residues long. Trimming pared 7 bases from V and 1 base from J, leaving 16 bases between. The CDR3 bases are TGCAGCGCTCGTGTAGGGGCCCAGAACACTGAAGCTTTCTTT. Protein sequence: CSARVGAQNTEAFF. Based on the CDR3 plus reference TRBV29-1 and TRBJ1-1, the full variable domain is SAVISQKPSRDICQRGTSLTIQCQVDSQVTMMFWYRQQPGQSLTLIATANQGSEATYESGFVIDKFPISRPNLTFSTLTVSNMSPEDSSIYLCSARVGAQNTEAFFGQGTRLTVV.

The V call is TRBV30, the J call TRBJ2-5; possibly TRBD2 for D (5 bases). This CDR3 region has 13 residues. Germline assignment: CDR1 GTSNPN and CDR2 SVGIG (reference sequence). Trimming removed 1 base from V and 5 bases from J, with 11 bases in between. CDR3 region: CAWSGGPWETQYF. The CDR3 nucleotides are TGTGCCTGGAGTGGAGGGCCTTGGGAGACCCAGTACTTC.

This chain uses TRBV4-1 with TRBJ1-4; 9 bases fit TRBD1. CDR3 length: 16 amino acids. Unmatched junction bases numbered 10, after V lost 4 bases and J lost 7 bases. CDR1 is MGHRA and CDR2 is YSYEKL in the germline V gene. The CDR3 sequence: CASSLPTGGRGEKLFF. In DNA, the CDR3 is TGCGCCAGCAGCCTTCCGACAGGGGGAAGGGGTGAAAAACTGTTTTTT.

V usage is TRBV3-1 (or the pseudogene TRBV3-2) and J usage is TRBJ1-4, with D possibly matching TRBD1 (5 bases). Germline V CDR1 and CDR2: LGHDT, YNNKEL (reference sequence). V was cut by 1 base and J by 1 base, with 16 bases left in between. The CDR3 is 18 amino acids. This chain's CDR3 is CASSQAGVAGRTNEKLFF. In nucleotides, the CDR3 is TGTGCCAGCAGCCAAGCGGGGGTCGCAGGGAGAACTAATGAAAAACTGTTTTTT.

The rearrangement links TRBV5-4 to TRBJ2-5; 12 bases fit TRBD2. The CDR3 contains 15 residues. J was trimmed by 1 base and V by 4 bases; bases with no gene match: 2. Per the germline V gene, CDR1 is SGHNT and CDR2 is YYREEE (reference sequence). As DNA, the CDR3 is TGTGCCAGCAGCCAGGGACTAGCGGGCCAAGAGACCCAGTACTTC. As protein: CASSQGLAGQETQYF. Drawing the rest from reference TRBV5-4 and TRBJ2-5, the complete variable domain is ETGVTQSPTHLIKTRGQQVTLRCSSQSGHNTVSWYQQALGQGPQFIFQYYREEENGRGNFPPRFSGLQFPNYSSELNVNALELDDSALYLCASSQGLAGQETQYFGPGTRLLVL.

The V and J genes are TRBV7-9 and TRBJ2-5, with 14 bases aligning to TRBD2. CDR1 is SEHNR and CDR2 is FQNEAQ in the germline V gene (reference sequence). V shed 4 bases, J shed 5 bases, and the junction held 9 bases outside the gene matches. The CDR3 loop spans 17 amino acids. The CDR3 nucleotides are TGTGCCAGCAGCTGGGGACTAGCGGGAGTCAGGCTGGAGACCCAGTACTTC. Protein sequence: CASSWGLAGVRLETQYF.

The V call is TRBV4-2, the J call TRBJ1-5, with TRBD1 matching over 11 bases. After removal of 5 bases from V and 2 bases from J, the junction contained 17 bases not matched to a gene. Germline V gives CDR1 LGHNA, CDR2 YNFKEQ. This CDR3 spans 20 amino acids. In DNA, the CDR3 is TGTGCCAGCAGCGATTTCCCCCGGACAGGGGGCCGAGGGGGCAATCAGCCCCAGCATTTT. It translates to CASSDFPRTGGRGGNQPQHF.

V is TRBV7-2 and J is TRBJ2-1, with 7 bases identical to TRBD2. CDR3 length: 16 residues. After removal of 0 bases from V and 4 bases from J, the junction contained 6 bases not matched to a gene. Germline V gives CDR1 SGHTA, CDR2 FQGNSA. CDR3 nucleotides: TGTGCCAGCAGCTTAGCTGCGGGAGTAAATTACAATGAGCAGTTCTTC. Amino acid sequence: CASSLAAGVNYNEQFF.

The chain carries TRBV7-9 and TRBJ2-2; no reliable D call. The CDR3 runs to 16 residues. Germline V gives CDR1 SEHNR, CDR2 FQNEAQ (reference sequence). The germline V and J ends were trimmed by 2 bases and 0 bases, with 10 bases remaining between them. DNA of the CDR3: TGTGCCAGCAGCTTAATCCCCGCGCCGAACACCGGGGAGCTGTTTTTT. Translating gives CASSLIPAPNTGELFF.

This rearrangement joins TRBV6-5 to TRBJ2-7; the match to TRBD1 covers 7 bases. The germline CDR1 and CDR2 sequences are MNHEY and SVGAGI. V gave up 6 bases and J gave up 5 bases; unmatched junction bases: 7. The CDR3 is made up of 13 amino acids. In DNA form, the CDR3 reads TGTGCCAGCAGCCGACAGGGAAACCACGAGCAGTACTTC. It specifies CASSRQGNHEQYF.

The V gene is TRBV20-1, the J gene TRBJ2-7; D gene uncertain. V was cut by 3 bases and J by 2 bases, with 5 bases left in between. The CDR3 runs 11 residues. Germline CDR1 is DFQATT and CDR2 is SNEGSKA (reference sequence). In nucleotides, the CDR3 is TGCAGTGCTAGGGCGGCCTACGAGCAGTACTTC. Its protein product is CSARAAYEQYF.

The J gene is TRBJ1-2, the V gene TRBV6-5, with a tentative D call TRBD1 (6 bases). Germline CDR1 MNHEY, CDR2 SVGAGI. V was cut by 0 bases and J by 6 bases, with 14 bases left in between. The CDR3 is made up of 15 amino acids. The CDR3 spells CASSYSGRTEDGYTF. The CDR3 region has the DNA TGTGCCAGCAGTTACTCAGGAAGGACAGAAGATGGCTACACCTTC.

The chain combines TRBV14 with TRBJ1-2, with TRBD1 identical over 11 bases. V lost 4 bases and J lost 7; bases outside the gene matches: 11. The CDR3 is 16 amino acids. Germline V gene lookup returns CDR1 SGHDN and CDR2 FVKESK. The CDR3 nucleotides are TGTGCCAGCAGCCTCACCCGGACAGGGGGCGCGGGTGGCTACACCTTC. Protein sequence: CASSLTRTGGAGGYTF.

CDR3 in amino acids: CASSSRGRETEAFF. Written as DNA, the CDR3 is TGTGCCAGCAGTTCCAGGGGGCGGGAGACTGAAGCTTTCTTT. The rearrangement uses TRBV6-5 and TRBJ1-1; the match to TRBD1 covers 8 bases. Germline V CDR1 and CDR2: MNHEY, SVGAGI. V lost 4 bases and J lost 5; bases outside the gene matches: 6. The CDR3 consists of 14 residues.

The gene calls are TRBV4-1 and TRBJ1-6; 9 nucleotides align to TRBD1. Per the germline V gene, CDR1 is MGHRA and CDR2 is YSYEKL. The CDR3 has 16 amino acids. Trimming removed 2 bases from V and 8 bases from J; junction bases left unmatched: 7. The CDR3 DNA sequence: TGCGCCAGCAGCCAAATCCCAGGGACAGGGTATTCACCCCTCCACTTT. Translating it yields CASSQIPGTGYSPLHF.

CDR3 sequence reads: CASSASGAGETQYF. CDR3 in DNA: TGCGCCAGCAGCGCGAGCGGGGCAGGGGAGACCCAGTACTTC. The V call is TRBV5-1, the J call TRBJ2-5; 7 bases are a match to TRBD2. The V segment lost 4 bases and the J segment 5 bases; nucleotides outside the gene matches: 8. The CDR3 consists of 14 residues. Looked up from germline, CDR1 is SGHRS and CDR2 is YFSETQ.

V is TRBV27 and J is TRBJ2-1; tentatively, D is TRBD2 (5 bases). With 7 bases removed from V and 7 bases from J, the gap between germline ends came to 23 bases. CDR1 MNHEY and CDR2 SMNVEV come from the germline V gene (reference sequence). CDR3 length: 16 amino acids. CDR3 region: CASNEASLPRFNEQFF. Written as DNA, the CDR3 is TGTGCCAGCAACGAAGCTAGCCTCCCGAGGTTTAATGAGCAGTTCTTC.

Here the CDR3 DNA reads TGTGCCAGCAGTCAGGGCGGCAAAAGACACCATAATTCACCCCTCCACTTT. Amino acid sequence: CASSQGGKRHHNSPLHF. The V call is TRBV28, the J call TRBJ1-6; D is perhaps TRBD1 (5 bases). V was clipped by 5 bases and J by 5 bases, with 19 bases between them. Looked up from germline, CDR1 is MDHEN and CDR2 is SYDVKM. The CDR3 has 17 amino acids.